This T cell receptor beta chain was captured by sequencing in a study of TIL therapy for anti-PD-1-resistant metastatic lung cancer. Time point described: pre-treatment sample, taken before nivolumab and TIL therapy. The libraries were made with immunoSEQ v3. Each library reached about 2 million read pairs, or roughly 4.5-6 million at deep level. Using immunoSEQ multiplex PCR, the repertoire was profiled, and TCRdb retains in-frame clones only, with some absent. The table lists under 70,000 clones, less than 75% of them singletons, with about 2% in the top ten. Germline lookup yields CDR1 SNHLY and CDR2 FYNNEI. V was clipped by 0 bases and J by 4 bases, with 7 bases between them. This CDR3 contains 14 residues.

Material: blood, obtained at baseline. The origin of this receptor is a person aged 25 to 85 with non-small cell lung cancer. The chain combines TRBV2 with TRBJ2-4; D unresolved. The CDR3 loop reads CASSEATSKNIQYF. The CDR3 nucleotides read TGTGCCAGCAGTGAAGCGACTTCAAAAAACATTCAGTACTTC.